This T cell receptor beta chain was captured in a study of control samples from healthy donors and cancer patients. The assay was immunoSEQ multiplex PCR, and TCRdb's table has in-frame clones only and misses some. Counted here are 150,000 to 180,000 clones, roughly 93% occurring once; the ten biggest clones make up 2% to 2.5%. Trimming took off 5 bases at V and 3 bases at J, with 10 bases between the two ends. The CDR3 length is 14 residues. Germline lookup yields CDR1 MNHEY and CDR2 SVGAGI. The TCR comes from a man aged 50 or older in good health. The sample comprised blood. The chain couples TRBV6-5 to TRBJ1-4; D ambiguous. The CDR3 region is CASSRVIANEKLFF. Here the CDR3 DNA reads TGTGCCAGCAGTCGTGTGATAGCTAATGAAAAACTGTTTTTT.